One and the same sample provided the 6 T cell receptor beta chains below, sequenced in a study of cytomegalovirus exposure and HLA in healthy donors. Method: immunoSEQ multiplex PCR; TCRdb's copy keeps in-frame clones and lacks some. The data contain a few hundred thousand clones, about 93% of them singletons. Sequencing input: PBMCs. These receptors were taken from a young woman in good health and CMV-seronegative.

The chain has TRBV5-1 and TRBJ1-3; D is uncertain. This CDR3 comprises 16 residues. Germline CDR1 SGHRS, CDR2 YFSETQ. V was cut by 0 bases and J by 1 base, with 11 bases left in between. As DNA, the CDR3 is TGCGCCAGCAGCTTGGCCCCCGGGGAATCTGGAAACACCATATATTTT. Its translation: CASSLAPGESGNTIYF.

The chain employs TRBV6-6 and TRBJ2-1; 10 positions agree with TRBD2. Trimming cost V 6 bases and J 3 bases; bases outside gene matches: 2. From germline, CDR1 is MNHNY and CDR2 SVGAGI (reference sequence). The CDR3 is 14 residues long. This chain's CDR3 is CASRASGSYNEQFF. In DNA, the CDR3 is TGTGCCAGCAGAGCTAGCGGGAGCTACAATGAGCAGTTCTTC.

The V gene is TRBV10-3, the J gene TRBJ2-7, with 7 nucleotides matching TRBD2. The CDR3 covers 13 residues. V trimming: 7 bases; J trimming: 3 bases; junction bases outside the gene matches: 6. CDR1 is ENHRY and CDR2 is SYGVKD in the germline V gene. This chain's CDR3 is CAITPGDYYEQYF. In nucleotides, the CDR3 is TGTGCCATCACCCCCGGGGACTACTACGAGCAGTACTTC.

The chain joins TRBV4-1 to TRBJ2-2, with D hard to call. V lost 4 bases, J lost 1 base, and 7 bases lay in between. Germline V gene lookup returns CDR1 MGHRA and CDR2 YSYEKL. CDR3 length equals 14 residues. CDR3 residues: CASSPQQNTGELFF. In DNA form, the CDR3 reads TGCGCCAGCAGCCCCCAACAGAACACCGGGGAGCTGTTTTTT.

The V gene is TRBV5-6, the J gene TRBJ2-3; maybe TRBD1 (5 bases). Trimming pared 0 bases from V and 6 bases from J, leaving 5 bases between. This CDR3 is 12 amino acids long. Germline V lookup: CDR1 SGHDT, CDR2 YYEEEE. The CDR3 sequence is CASSLEGDTQYF. As DNA, the CDR3 is TGTGCCAGCAGCTTGGAGGGGGATACGCAGTATTTT.

The rearrangement joins TRBV11-2 to TRBJ2-1; D is possibly TRBD2 (6 bases). Looked up from germline, CDR1 is SGHAT and CDR2 is FQNNGV. Trimming shortened V by 1 base and J by 10 bases, and 11 bases separated the two germline ends. The CDR3 loop spans 13 amino acids. DNA for the CDR3: TGTGCCAGCAGCTTAGGCACTAGCTGGGAGCAGTTCTTC. Translating gives CASSLGTSWEQFF.